Shown below are 11 T cell receptor beta chains from a single sample sequenced in a study of T cells after yellow fever vaccination. TCRdb called the 5' RACE reads again in MiXCR, with one record for every CDR3 protein. The repertoire holds a few hundred thousand distinct CDR3 sequences, with 8.7% as singletons. The source was PBMCs, collected on the day of the first yellow fever vaccination. The source is a man between 18 and 35 years old who received the YFV17D yellow fever vaccine.

The sample holds many counts of this clonotype. This chain connects TRBV12-3 or TRBV12-4 to TRBJ2-5; the match to TRBD1 covers 7 bases. J was trimmed by 5 bases and V by 4 bases; bases with no gene match: 7. This CDR3 has 14 residues. The CDR3 bases are TGTGCCAGCAGTTCAGGGGGACGCGTGGAGACCCAGTACTTC. Protein sequence: CASSSGGRVETQYF.

V and J are TRBV5-6 and TRBJ1-4, with D perhaps matching TRBD1 (5 bases). CDR1 is SGHDT, CDR2 YYEEEE, per germline. The CDR3 extends over 16 amino acids. V lost 2 bases to trimming and J lost 2 bases, with 13 bases between them. Here the CDR3 reads CASSFTRGRTNEKLFF. CDR3 in DNA: TGTGCCAGCAGCTTCACGAGGGGTAGGACTAATGAAAAACTGTTTTTT.

This chain uses TRBV10-3 with TRBJ2-5; D remains unclear. Germline-derived CDR1 and CDR2 are ENHRY and SYGVKD. The CDR3 spans 11 residues. V was trimmed by 8 bases and J by 2 bases, leaving 6 bases between them. The CDR3 nucleotides read TGTGCCATCGGGCGGCAAGAGACCCAGTACTTC. The encoded protein is CAIGRQETQYF.

This clonotype was counted at least ten times. The chain carries TRBV6-5 and TRBJ2-7; D call uncertain. Between the trimmed V and J ends, which lost 4 bases and 4 bases, there was a span of 23 bases. CDR3 length: 17 amino acids. The germline gives CDR1 MNHEY, CDR2 SVGAGI. Written as DNA, the CDR3 is TGTGCCAGCAGTTTTGTTAAGGCCGGTAAGAATTCTTACGAGCAGTACGTC. It codes for CASSFVKAGKNSYEQYV.

This chain uses TRBV6-5 with TRBJ1-1, with no clear D. The CDR3 totals 13 residues. Trimming stripped 5 bases from V and 0 bases from J, with 7 bases between. Looked up from germline, CDR1 is MNHEY and CDR2 is SVGAGI. As DNA, the CDR3 is TGTGCCAGCAGTCAGGCCCTGAACACTGAAGCTTTCTTT. Its translation is CASSQALNTEAFF.

This clonotype was seen a handful of times. The rearrangement uses TRBV11-2 and TRBJ2-2; 15 bases fit TRBD2. There are 20 residues in the CDR3. With V trimmed by 5 bases and J by 0 bases, 10 bases remained unmatched. Per germline, CDR1 SGHAT and CDR2 FQNNGV. The CDR3 DNA reads as TGTGCCAGCAGCGCAACCGGGACTAGCGGGGGGTCTCCGAACACCGGGGAGCTGTTTTTT. Translating it yields CASSATGTSGGSPNTGELFF.

Within the sample, this clonotype is medium-sized. The chain employs TRBV6-2 or TRBV6-3 and TRBJ2-7; either TRBD1 or TRBD2 may supply D (6 bases each). The germline V and J ends were trimmed by 7 bases and 4 bases, with 11 bases remaining between them. The CDR3 sequence is 12 residues long. CDR1 MNHEY and CDR2 SVGEGT come from the germline V gene. The CDR3 sequence is CASIGGEYEQYF. CDR3 DNA: TGTGCCAGCATCGGGGGCGAATACGAGCAGTACTTC.

The chain couples TRBV29-1 to TRBJ2-5; 8 nucleotides agree with TRBD1. CDR1 SQVTM and CDR2 ANQGSEA come from the germline V gene. V was clipped by 5 bases and J by 5 bases; unmatched bases: 7. The CDR3 has 13 amino acids. In DNA form, the CDR3 reads TGCAGCGTTACTCGACAGGGGATGGAGACCCAGTACTTC. This gives the protein CSVTRQGMETQYF.

This clonotype was detected only a few times. J is TRBJ2-5 and V is TRBV5-6, with 13 bases fitting TRBD2. V trimming: 0 bases; J trimming: 3 bases; junction bases outside the gene matches: 5. Germline CDR1 reads SGHDT; CDR2 reads YYEEEE. There are 17 residues in the CDR3. CDR3 sequence (DNA): TGTGCCAGCAGCTTGGTTCTTGGGACTAGCGGGAAAGAGACCCAGTACTTC. It is translated as CASSLVLGTSGKETQYF.

This rearrangement joins TRBV4-1 to TRBJ2-3; D unresolved. V was clipped by 3 bases and J by 4 bases, with 14 bases between them. Germline V gene lookup returns CDR1 MGHRA and CDR2 YSYEKL. The CDR3 totals 15 residues. The chain's CDR3 is CASSQSVRPADTQYF. In nucleotides, the CDR3 is TGCGCCAGCAGCCAGAGCGTCAGGCCGGCAGATACGCAGTATTTT.

This clonotype came up a few times. The chain recombines TRBV13 with TRBJ2-3, with 8 bases matching TRBD2. The CDR3 is 17 amino acids. V was pared by 3 bases and J by 0 bases, with 8 bases of the junction left unmatched. Germline assignment: CDR1 PRHDT and CDR2 FYEKMQ (reference sequence). CDR3 region: CASSFAGGYTSTDTQYF. CDR3 nucleotides: TGTGCCAGCAGCTTCGCGGGGGGCTACACTAGCACAGATACGCAGTATTTT. Drawing the rest from reference TRBV13 and TRBJ2-3, the complete variable domain is AAGVIQSPRHLIKEKRETATLKCYPIPRHDTVYWYQQGPGQDPQFLISFYEKMQSDKGSIPDRFSAQQFSDYHSELNMSSLELGDSALYFCASSFAGGYTSTDTQYFGPGTRLTVL.